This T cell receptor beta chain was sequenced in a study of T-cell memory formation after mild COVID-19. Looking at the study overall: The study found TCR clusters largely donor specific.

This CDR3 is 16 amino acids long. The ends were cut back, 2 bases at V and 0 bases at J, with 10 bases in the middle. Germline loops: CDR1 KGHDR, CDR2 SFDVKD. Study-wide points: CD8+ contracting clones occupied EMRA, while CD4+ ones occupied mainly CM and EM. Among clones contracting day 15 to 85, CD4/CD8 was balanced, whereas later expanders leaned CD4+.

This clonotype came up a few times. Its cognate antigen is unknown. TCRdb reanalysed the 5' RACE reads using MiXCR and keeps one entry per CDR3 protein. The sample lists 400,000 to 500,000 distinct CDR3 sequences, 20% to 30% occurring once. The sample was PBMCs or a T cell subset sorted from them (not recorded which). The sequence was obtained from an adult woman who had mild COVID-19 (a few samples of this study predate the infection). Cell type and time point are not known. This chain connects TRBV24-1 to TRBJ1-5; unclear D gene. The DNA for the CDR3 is TGTGCCACCAGTGATTCGAGGAGTTATAGCAATCAGCCCCAGCATTTT. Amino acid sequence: CATSDSRSYSNQPQHF.